This TCR beta chain comes out of a study of cytomegalovirus exposure and HLA in healthy donors. Trimming removed 1 base at V and 15 bases at J, with 12 bases between. The germline V gene encodes CDR1 MGHRA and CDR2 YSYEKL. The CDR3 length is 12 residues. PCR was performed using 60 Vbeta and 13 Jbeta primers. Per the study methods: An analysis performed later counted about 80 million unique TCR beta chains (roughly 11 million of them shared). TCRdb keeps only in-frame clones here, not all; method: immunoSEQ multiplex PCR. For V, J and clone size, that table is used; D and trimming come from the DNA. The repertoire consists of 150,000 or so clones, with roughly 80% occurring once and the leading ten covering 0.77%.

The sequence was collected from a woman younger than 35 in good health and CMV-seronegative. The chain links TRBV4-1 to TRBJ2-2; D may be TRBD1 (6 bases). Input material: PBMCs. CDR3 DNA: TGCGCCAGCAGCCAAGTGGACAGTTTGTTGTTTTTT. It yields the protein CASSQVDSLLFF.